This T cell receptor (beta chain) came from a study of human T cells and chemical hapten exposure. Across the whole study: Patch tests put 0.01% DPC on the upper back, and the results were checked at 6 days. General observations from the study: Relative to control repertoires, expanded TCRs gave rise to significantly more large CDR3 similarity clusters.

CDR3 size: 16 residues. V was shortened by 0 bases and J by 4 bases, with 14 bases between the two germline ends. CDR1 is SGHRS and CDR2 is YFSETQ in the germline V gene. About this clonotype: Its specificity is not known.

As to time point: patch test 1, 2 weeks after DPC sensitization. As for treatment: therapeutic diphenylcyclopropenone sensitization with weekly scalp DPC. Using its own MiXCR run on the RACE reads, TCRdb lists one record per CDR3 protein. The table lists just under 350,000 distinct CDR3 sequences, around 7% of them singletons. This clonotype was obtained from a woman aged 18-35 years with alopecia areata. Some clones in this sample may be carry-over from other donors' samples. The sample consisted of whole blood, taken in connection with sensitization to the hapten diphenylcyclopropenone (DPC). The chain is built from TRBV5-1 and TRBJ1-3; a weak D match, TRBD1 (5 bases). CDR3 sequence (DNA): TGCGCCAGCAGCTTGGTGGCGGGGACGCACGGAAACACCATATATTTT. Protein: CASSLVAGTHGNTIYF.